This T cell receptor beta chain was obtained from a study of post-analysis software for immune sequencing data. Study as a whole: The courses of disease that were included comprised relapsing-remitting, secondary progressive and progressive-relapsing multiple sclerosis. General study results and limits: Co-batched samples clustered tightly together by F measure. In patients, TRBV5-6, TRBV5-1 and TRBV20-1 belonged to about five TRBV segments found more frequently than in controls.

V lost 7 bases, J lost 2 bases, and 14 bases lay in between. The CDR3 is made up of 14 amino acids. Unique molecular identifiers featured in each of the TCR beta cDNA libraries. Between roughly 1 and 11 million T cells gave rise to 450,000 to 650,000 cDNA molecules. MiXCR, run by TCRdb on the PCR reads, gives a single entry per CDR3 protein. The sample lists hundreds of thousands of distinct CDR3 sequences; roughly 30% were seen once. This clonotype showed up just a few times. Its antigen remains unidentified. The J gene is TRBJ1-2, the V gene TRBV12-3 or TRBV12-4; tentative D call: TRBD1 (5 bases). The sequenced sample consisted of blood. The TCR was taken from a girl aged 10 to 17 with multiple sclerosis. This CDR3 is CASTLGRSNYGYTF. CDR3 bases: TGTGCCAGCACCCTGGGACGGTCGAACTATGGCTACACCTTC.